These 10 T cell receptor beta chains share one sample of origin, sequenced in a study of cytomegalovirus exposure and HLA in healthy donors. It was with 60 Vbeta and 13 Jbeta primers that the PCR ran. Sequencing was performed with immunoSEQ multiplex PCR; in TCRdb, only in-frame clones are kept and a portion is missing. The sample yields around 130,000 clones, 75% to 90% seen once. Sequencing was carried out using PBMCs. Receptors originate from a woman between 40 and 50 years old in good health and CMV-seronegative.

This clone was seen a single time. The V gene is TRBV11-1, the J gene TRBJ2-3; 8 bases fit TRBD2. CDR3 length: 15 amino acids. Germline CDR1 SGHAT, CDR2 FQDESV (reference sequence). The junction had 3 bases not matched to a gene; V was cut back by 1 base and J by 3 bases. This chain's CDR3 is CASSLDGGGTDTQYF. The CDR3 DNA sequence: TGTGCCAGCAGCTTAGATGGCGGGGGGACAGATACGCAGTATTTT.

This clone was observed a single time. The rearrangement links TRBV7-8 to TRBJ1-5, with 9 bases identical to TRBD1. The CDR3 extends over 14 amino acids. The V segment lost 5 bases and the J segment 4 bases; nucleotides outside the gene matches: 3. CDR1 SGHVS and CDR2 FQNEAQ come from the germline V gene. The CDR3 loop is CASSPGTGNQPQHF. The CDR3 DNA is TGTGCCAGCAGCCCAGGGACAGGGAATCAGCCCCAGCATTTT.

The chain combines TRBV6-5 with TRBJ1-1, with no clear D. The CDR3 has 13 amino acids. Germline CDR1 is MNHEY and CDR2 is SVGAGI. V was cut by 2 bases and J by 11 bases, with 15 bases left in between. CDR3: CASSYARTGFAFF. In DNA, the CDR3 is TGTGCCAGCAGTTACGCCAGGACTGGGTTCGCTTTCTTT.

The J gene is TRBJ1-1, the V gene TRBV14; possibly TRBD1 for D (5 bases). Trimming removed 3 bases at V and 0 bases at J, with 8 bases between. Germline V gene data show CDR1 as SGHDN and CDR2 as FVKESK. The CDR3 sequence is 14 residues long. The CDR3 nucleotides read TGTGCCAGCAGCCACAGGGTAATGAACACTGAAGCTTTCTTT. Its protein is CASSHRVMNTEAFF. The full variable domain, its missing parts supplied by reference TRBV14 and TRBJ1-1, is EAGVTQFPSHSVIEKGQTVTLRCDPISGHDNLYWYRRVMGKEIKFLLHFVKESKQDESGMPNNRFLAERTGGTYSTLKVQPAELEDSGVYFCASSHRVMNTEAFFGQGTRLTVV.

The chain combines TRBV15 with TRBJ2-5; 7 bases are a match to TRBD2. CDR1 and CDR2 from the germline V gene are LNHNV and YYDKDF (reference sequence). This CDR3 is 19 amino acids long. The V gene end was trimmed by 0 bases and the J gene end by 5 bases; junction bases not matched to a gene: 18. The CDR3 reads CATSRDSPALGGLEETQYF. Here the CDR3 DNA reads TGTGCCACCAGCAGAGATTCCCCCGCACTGGGGGGGTTGGAGGAGACCCAGTACTTC.

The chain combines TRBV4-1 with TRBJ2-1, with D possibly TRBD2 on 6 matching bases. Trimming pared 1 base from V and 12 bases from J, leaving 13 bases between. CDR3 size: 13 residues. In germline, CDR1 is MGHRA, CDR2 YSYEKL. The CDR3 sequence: CASSQVGGAGQFF. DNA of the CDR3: TGCGCCAGCAGCCAAGTAGGAGGGGCGGGGCAGTTCTTC.

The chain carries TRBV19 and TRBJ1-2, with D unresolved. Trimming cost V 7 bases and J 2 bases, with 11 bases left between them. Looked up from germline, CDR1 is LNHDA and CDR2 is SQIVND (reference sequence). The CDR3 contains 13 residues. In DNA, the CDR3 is TGTGCCAGTACCTCAGACACCAACTATGGCTACACCTTC. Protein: CASTSDTNYGYTF.

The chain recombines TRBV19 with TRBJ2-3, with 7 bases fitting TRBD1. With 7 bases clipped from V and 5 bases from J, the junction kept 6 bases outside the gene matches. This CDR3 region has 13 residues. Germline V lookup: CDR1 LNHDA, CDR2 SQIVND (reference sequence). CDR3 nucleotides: TGTGCCAGTACTCAACAGGGGAGAGATACGCAGTATTTT. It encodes CASTQQGRDTQYF.

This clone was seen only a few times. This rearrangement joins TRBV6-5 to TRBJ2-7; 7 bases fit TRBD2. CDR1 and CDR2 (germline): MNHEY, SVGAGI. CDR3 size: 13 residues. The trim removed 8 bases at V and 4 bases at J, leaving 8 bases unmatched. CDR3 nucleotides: TGTGCCAGCTCCCAGCGGGAATGGTACGAGCAGTACTTC. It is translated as CASSQREWYEQYF.

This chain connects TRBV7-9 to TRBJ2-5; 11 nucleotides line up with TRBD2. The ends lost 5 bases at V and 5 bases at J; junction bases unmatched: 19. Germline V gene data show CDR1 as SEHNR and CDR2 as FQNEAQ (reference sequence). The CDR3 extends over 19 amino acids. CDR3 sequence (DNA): TGTGCCAGCAGCCCGAGATCCGGGACTAGCGGACTTAAGGGGGAGACCCAGTACTTC. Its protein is CASSPRSGTSGLKGETQYF.